The entry below describes one T cell receptor (beta chain). Antigen unknown. These data are taken from a study of cytomegalovirus exposure and HLA in healthy donors. Points from the study as a whole: The study flagged some 170 TCR beta chains as cytomegalovirus-associated.

The germline gives CDR1 MNHEY, CDR2 SVGAGI. This CDR3 is 15 amino acids long. Trimming cost V 2 bases and J 4 bases; bases outside gene matches: 4. Repertoires were generated with immunoSEQ multiplex PCR, while TCRdb's copy carries only in-frame clones and drops some. The sample contains roughly 200,000 clones, around 80% of which appear only once. This receptor was obtained from a woman under 40 in good health and CMV-seronegative. The chain combines TRBV6-5 with TRBJ1-4; 7 positions agree with TRBD1. The specimen was PBMCs. Written as DNA, the CDR3 is TGTGCCAGCAGTTACGCGGGACAGTTTAATGAAAAACTGTTTTTT. It codes for CASSYAGQFNEKLFF.